This T cell receptor (beta chain) is drawn from a study of identifying expanded T cells in peripheral blood. Study-level points and caveats: Variance in clone template counts between roughly 2-week samples significantly increased with total template count across all healthy donors.

Only in-frame clones appear in the TCRdb table, and some are missing; sequencing was by immunoSEQ multiplex PCR. The top ten clones hold around 20% of a sample with 81,000 or so clones, 84% of them seen once. Concerning this clone: Its antigen is not identified.

The CDR3 is 16 amino acids. CDR1 and CDR2 (germline): SGHTA, FQGNSA. V dropped 4 bases and J dropped 7 bases, with 20 bases sitting between them. No infections or other immune events were documented during collection. What was sequenced was blood. The clonotype comes from a person between 18 and 69 years old in good health. V is TRBV7-2 and J is TRBJ2-4; D tentatively reads TRBD1 or TRBD2 (5 bases each). The CDR3 spells CASSSLSGTDWNIQYF. CDR3 DNA sequence: TGTGCCAGCAGCTCCCTCTCCGGGACCGATTGGAACATTCAGTACTTC.